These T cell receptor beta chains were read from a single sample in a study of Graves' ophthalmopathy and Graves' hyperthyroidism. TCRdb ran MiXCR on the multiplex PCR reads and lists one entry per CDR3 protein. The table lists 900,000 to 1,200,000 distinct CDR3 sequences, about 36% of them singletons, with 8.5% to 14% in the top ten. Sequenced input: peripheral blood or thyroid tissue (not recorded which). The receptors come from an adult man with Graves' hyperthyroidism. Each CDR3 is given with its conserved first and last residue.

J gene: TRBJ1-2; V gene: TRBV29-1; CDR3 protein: CSAGPNGYTF
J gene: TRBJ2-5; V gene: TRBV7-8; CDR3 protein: CASSYLRGTTETQYF
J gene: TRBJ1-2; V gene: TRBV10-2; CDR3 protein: CASTSDSLLNYGYTF
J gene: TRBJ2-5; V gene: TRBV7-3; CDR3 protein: CASSLKGQGRETQYF
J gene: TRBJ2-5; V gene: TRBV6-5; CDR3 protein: CASSYPTGFGQETQYF
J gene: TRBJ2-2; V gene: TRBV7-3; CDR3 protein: CASSFTTNTGELFF
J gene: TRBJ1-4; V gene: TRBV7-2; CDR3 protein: CASSTQEKANEKLFF
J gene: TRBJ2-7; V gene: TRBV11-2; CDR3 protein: CASSLEGTAGHYEQYF
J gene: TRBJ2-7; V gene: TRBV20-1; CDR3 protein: CSAIPSGSYEQYF
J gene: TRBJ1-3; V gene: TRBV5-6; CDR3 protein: CASSRRTLRNTIYF
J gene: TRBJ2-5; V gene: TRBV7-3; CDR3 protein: CASSLTSGREETQYF
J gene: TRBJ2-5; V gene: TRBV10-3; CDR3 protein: CAISYGPGLKTQYF
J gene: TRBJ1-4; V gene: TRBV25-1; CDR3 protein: CASSGLGRTEKLFF
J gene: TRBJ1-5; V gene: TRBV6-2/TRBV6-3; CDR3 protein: CASSPIGRGNQPQHF
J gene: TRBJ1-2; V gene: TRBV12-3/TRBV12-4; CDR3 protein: CASTLTPGQGYGYTF
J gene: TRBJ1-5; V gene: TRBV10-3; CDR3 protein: CAVNEGGSNQPQHF
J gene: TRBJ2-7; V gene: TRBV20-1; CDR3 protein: CSALPTTSSYEQYF
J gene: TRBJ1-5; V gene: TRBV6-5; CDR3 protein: CASKDRASNQPQHF
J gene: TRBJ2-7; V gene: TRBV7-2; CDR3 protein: CASTWTSGRPHEQYF
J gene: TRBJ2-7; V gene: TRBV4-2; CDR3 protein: CASSQDLLAGDVGRAYEQYF
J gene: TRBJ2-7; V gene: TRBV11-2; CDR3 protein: CASSLMTDLFYEQYF
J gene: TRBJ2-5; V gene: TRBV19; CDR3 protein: CASASTGGAGETQYF
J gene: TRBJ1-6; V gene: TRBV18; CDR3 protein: CASSPPPGGDSPLHF
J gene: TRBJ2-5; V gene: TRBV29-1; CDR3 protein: CSVDGGREETQYF
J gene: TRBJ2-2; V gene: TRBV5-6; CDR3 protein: CASSLEGVDTGELFF
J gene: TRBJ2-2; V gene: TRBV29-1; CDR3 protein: CSVYTGGSNTGELFF
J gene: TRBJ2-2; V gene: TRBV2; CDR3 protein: CASREREGSGELFF
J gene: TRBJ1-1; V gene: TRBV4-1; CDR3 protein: CASSQDSAGGRRETEAFF
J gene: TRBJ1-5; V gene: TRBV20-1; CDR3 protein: CSASTGGNAETQHF
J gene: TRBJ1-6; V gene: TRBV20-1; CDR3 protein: CSARDKSGGRSPLHF
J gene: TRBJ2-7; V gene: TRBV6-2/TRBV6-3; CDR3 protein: CASSARLAGGLDEQYF
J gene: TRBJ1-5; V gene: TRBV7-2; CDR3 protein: CASNPSGGPGQTQHF
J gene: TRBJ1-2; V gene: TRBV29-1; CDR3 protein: CSVRQGSPEALGLGYTF
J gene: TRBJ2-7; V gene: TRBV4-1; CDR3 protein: CASSQRQGITYEQYF
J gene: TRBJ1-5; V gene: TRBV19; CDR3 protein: CASSISPDRVYQPQHF
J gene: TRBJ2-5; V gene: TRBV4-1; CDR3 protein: CASSQEIGETQYF
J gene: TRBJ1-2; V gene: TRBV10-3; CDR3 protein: CAISGQNGYTF
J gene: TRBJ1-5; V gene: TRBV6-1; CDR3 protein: CASTPTGLNQPQHF
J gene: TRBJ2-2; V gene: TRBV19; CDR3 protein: CASSLTGGTGELSF
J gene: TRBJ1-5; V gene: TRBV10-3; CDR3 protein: CAISVQGASNQPQHF
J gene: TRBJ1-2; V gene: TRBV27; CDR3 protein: CASSWQGGNGYTF
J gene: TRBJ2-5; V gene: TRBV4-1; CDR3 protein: CASSQEAGETQHF
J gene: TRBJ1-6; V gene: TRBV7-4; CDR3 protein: CASSLKSNSPLHF
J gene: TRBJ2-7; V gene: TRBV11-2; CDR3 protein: CASSQDGAGDYEQYF
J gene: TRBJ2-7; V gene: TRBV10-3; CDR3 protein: CAPPRLAGAYEQYF
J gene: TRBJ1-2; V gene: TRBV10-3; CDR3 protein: CATRSIEGQINYGYTF
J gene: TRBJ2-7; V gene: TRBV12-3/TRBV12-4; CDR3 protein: CASTQGRYEQYF
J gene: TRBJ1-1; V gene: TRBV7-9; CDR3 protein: CASSKGQVPMNTEAFF
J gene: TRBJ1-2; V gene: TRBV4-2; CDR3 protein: CASSPGKGTGIRGYTF
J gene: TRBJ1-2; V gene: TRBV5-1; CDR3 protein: CASSLVTATNGYTF
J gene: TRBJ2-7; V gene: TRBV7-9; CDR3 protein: CASTPYRTSNGEQYF
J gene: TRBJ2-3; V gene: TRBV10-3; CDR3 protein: CAISGSPDTQYF
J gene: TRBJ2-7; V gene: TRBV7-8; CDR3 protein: CASSEGLAKTYEQYF